The clone carrying this T cell receptor beta chain was observed a single time. The data were taken from a study of blood T cell repertoires in COVID-19. Study-wide context: Material from acute and convalescent COVID-19 was sourced from the United States, Italy and Spain. PBMCs, B-cell-depleted T cells, or T cells were the source of the cDNA or gDNA that made up the material.

The V gene lost 3 bases and the J gene lost 0 bases, with 12 bases spanning the gap. The CDR3 consists of 16 residues. From germline, CDR1 is MDHEN and CDR2 SYDVKM. Original processing notes: Reference gene primer amplification gave estimated nucleated cell counts. TCRdb's table, derived via immunoSEQ multiplex PCR, lists solely in-frame clones and lacks some. The V and J calls and clone size are taken from that table; D and trimming were inferred from the DNA. The table includes 110,000 to 150,000 clones, about four fifths detected once. The receptor was isolated from a human donor in a cohort sampled during active COVID-19. The chain recombines TRBV28 with TRBJ1-5; a possible D gene is TRBD1 (6 bases). Input material: peripheral blood. DNA of the CDR3: TGTGCCAGCAGTTTGATTACAGGGAATAGCAATCAGCCCCAGCATTTT. It specifies CASSLITGNSNQPQHF.